The 12 T cell receptor beta chains in this list originate from one sample, sequenced in a study of blood T cell repertoires in COVID-19. TCRdb's table, derived via immunoSEQ multiplex PCR, lists solely in-frame clones and lacks some. Here the sample spans roughly 130,000 clones, roughly four fifths being singletons. The source material was peripheral blood. These receptor sequences come from a woman in her forties or fifties with acute or convalescent COVID-19.

CDR3 nucleotide sequence: TGCAGCGTGCGGACTAGCGGGGAGTTCACAGATACGCAGTATTTT. Its translation is CSVRTSGEFTDTQYF. The genes are TRBV29-1 and TRBJ2-3, with 12 nucleotides matching TRBD2. The CDR3 covers 15 residues. Germline loops: CDR1 SQVTM, CDR2 ANQGSEA. With 6 bases clipped from V and 2 bases from J, the junction kept 6 bases outside the gene matches.

In this sample, this clone turned up a few times. The V and J genes are TRBV4-1 and TRBJ1-1; D may be TRBD1 (6 bases). V was pared by 0 bases and J by 11 bases, with 16 bases between. This CDR3 has 14 amino acids. CDR1 and CDR2 from the germline V gene are MGHRA and YSYEKL. The CDR3 is CASSQDRGGGVAFF. DNA for the CDR3: TGCGCCAGCAGCCAAGATAGGGGGGGAGGGGTTGCTTTCTTT.

The CDR3 coding sequence is TGTGCCAGCAGCCCCCATAGCGGGGCGAACACCGGGGAGCTGTTTTTT. The encoded protein is CASSPHSGANTGELFF. The V gene is TRBV7-9, the J gene TRBJ2-2; 8 bases fit TRBD2. In germline, CDR1 is SEHNR, CDR2 FQNEAQ (reference sequence). V lost 5 bases and J lost 0; bases outside the gene matches: 5. This CDR3 is 16 amino acids long. The variable domain in full, with the rest retrieved from reference TRBV7-9 and TRBJ2-2, is DTGVSQNPRHKITKRGQNVTFRCDPISEHNRLYWYRQTLGQGPEFLTYFQNEAQLEKSRLLSDRFSAERPKGSFSTLEIQRTEQGDSAMYLCASSPHSGANTGELFFGEGSRLTVL.

In its sample, this clone was seen a few times. The chain has TRBV5-5 and TRBJ2-6; D possibly corresponds to TRBD2 (5 bases). Between the trimmed V and J ends, which lost 0 bases and 4 bases, there was a span of 14 bases. The germline CDR1 and CDR2 sequences are SGHKS and YYEKEE (reference sequence). The CDR3 has 17 amino acids. DNA for the CDR3: TGTGCCAGCAGCTTGGTATCGGGGAGTACCGGGGCCAACGTCCTGACTTTC. It encodes CASSLVSGSTGANVLTF.

The table lists this clone with a few counts. The chain has TRBV6-5 and TRBJ1-1, with D maybe TRBD1 (5 bases). Germline loops: CDR1 MNHEY, CDR2 SVGAGI. V lost 0 bases and J 4 bases, leaving 12 bases between the germline ends. This CDR3 comprises 15 residues. Here the CDR3 DNA reads TGTGCCAGCAGTTACTCGACAGAATTTTCCACTGAAGCTTTCTTT. This codes for CASSYSTEFSTEAFF.

The chain uses TRBV18 and TRBJ2-3; 12 nucleotides agree with TRBD2. The CDR3 has 16 amino acids. The V and J ends lost 4 bases and 8 bases, in that order; junction bases with no gene match: 10. The V gene's germline CDR1 is KGHSH and CDR2 LQKENI. The CDR3 sequence: CASSLELAGGPFTQYF. CDR3 bases: TGTGCCAGCTCACTTGAACTAGCGGGGGGTCCTTTTACGCAGTATTTT.

The genes are TRBV5-1 and TRBJ1-5; 9 bases map to TRBD1. The CDR3 extends over 18 amino acids. Per the germline V gene, CDR1 is SGHRS and CDR2 is YFSETQ. Germline trimming cut 3 bases from V and 0 bases from J; bases unmatched to any gene: 10. The CDR3 nucleotides read TGCGCCAGCAGCTCCGCGGACAGGGGACTGTATAGCAATCAGCCCCAGCATTTT. Its translation is CASSSADRGLYSNQPQHF.

J is TRBJ2-7 and V is TRBV30; D is possibly TRBD1 (6 bases). The V end was cut by 1 base, the J end by 2 bases, with 9 bases between. The CDR3 runs 13 residues. Looked up from germline, CDR1 is GTSNPN and CDR2 is SVGIG (reference sequence). The CDR3 here is CAWSAQGPYEQYF. The CDR3 DNA sequence: TGTGCCTGGAGTGCTCAGGGGCCCTACGAGCAGTACTTC.

The chain employs TRBV10-1 and TRBJ1-1, with 9 bases matching TRBD1. Trimming took 4 bases from V and 5 from J; bases not matched to a gene: 5. Germline-derived CDR1 and CDR2 are WNHNN and SYGVQD (reference sequence). The CDR3 covers 14 residues. For the CDR3, the DNA is TGCGCCAGCAGTGCCGGGACAGGGCGGACTGAAGCTTTCTTT. It specifies CASSAGTGRTEAFF.

This clone was counted once. The chain carries TRBV5-6 and TRBJ1-1; no clear D gene. The germline V gene encodes CDR1 SGHDT and CDR2 YYEEEE. CDR3 length equals 13 residues. Trimming shortened V by 7 bases and J by 3 bases, and 13 bases separated the two germline ends. The CDR3 loop reads CASSIVVDTEAFF. The CDR3, as DNA: TGTGCCAGCTCAATAGTCGTGGACACTGAAGCTTTCTTT.

The chain employs TRBV5-1 and TRBJ1-1, with 8 bases matching TRBD1. Germline-derived CDR1 and CDR2 are SGHRS and YFSETQ. V shed 3 bases and J 1 base; nucleotides not matched to a gene: 8. The CDR3 loop spans 16 amino acids. For the CDR3, the DNA is TGCGCCAGCAGCTCACAGGGGGTAGGGGCGAACACTGAAGCTTTCTTT. It translates to CASSSQGVGANTEAFF.

This chain uses TRBV7-3 with TRBJ2-3; D call uncertain. Per the germline V gene, CDR1 is SGHTA and CDR2 is FQGTGA. The CDR3 is 15 amino acids. Trimming cost V 5 bases and J 0 bases, with 12 bases left between them. Here the CDR3 reads CASSPLGVSTDTQYF. The CDR3 DNA sequence: TGTGCCAGCAGCCCCCTCGGAGTTAGCACAGATACGCAGTATTTT.